These 16 T cell receptor beta chains originate from one sample sequenced in a study of blood T cells in healthy people across ages. The second PCR ran roughly 7 to 12 cycles with a sample-barcoded 5' primer and J-beta primers. Each CDR3 protein gets one entry after TCRdb re-called the 5' RACE reads with MiXCR. Of 600,000 to 850,000 distinct CDR3 sequences listed, 43% were seen once; the top ten hold roughly 20%. Sequenced sample: blood. The receptors stem from an older woman in good health.

This clonotype was observed a few times. V and J are TRBV10-3 and TRBJ2-7; D gene ambiguous. The V gene's germline CDR1 is ENHRY and CDR2 SYGVKD. The V end was cut by 2 bases, the J end by 4 bases, with 3 bases between. The CDR3 totals 11 residues. The CDR3 spells CAISEIYEQYF. The CDR3 DNA sequence: TGTGCCATCAGTGAGATATACGAGCAGTACTTC.

This clonotype showed up just a few times. This chain links TRBV20-1 with TRBJ2-1; 14 bases match TRBD2. The ends lost 6 bases at V and 9 bases at J; junction bases unmatched: 7. CDR3 length equals 14 residues. In germline, CDR1 is DFQATT, CDR2 SNEGSKA (reference sequence). The CDR3 reads CSATHGLAGGEQFF. CDR3 nucleotides: TGCAGTGCCACCCACGGACTAGCGGGAGGTGAGCAGTTCTTC.

The J gene is TRBJ2-3, the V gene TRBV9; 10 nucleotides line up with TRBD1. Germline V gives CDR1 SGDLS, CDR2 YYNGEE. The CDR3 has 16 residues. V lost 2 bases and J lost 4; bases outside the gene matches: 7. The CDR3 DNA sequence: TGTGCCAGCAGCGTCAGACAGGGGGCGGGCGCAGATACGCAGTATTTT. It is translated as CASSVRQGAGADTQYF.

This clonotype was recorded a few times. The chain joins TRBV20-1 to TRBJ2-3; 10 nucleotides agree with TRBD2. The V gene's germline CDR1 is DFQATT and CDR2 SNEGSKA (reference sequence). The junction had 3 bases not matched to a gene; V was cut back by 1 base and J by 2 bases. The CDR3 loop spans 15 amino acids. CDR3 sequence reads: CSARASGGDTDTQYF. The DNA of the CDR3 is TGCAGTGCTAGAGCTAGCGGGGGAGACACAGATACGCAGTATTTT.

This clonotype was recorded a few times. The chain combines TRBV7-2 with TRBJ1-3, with D maybe TRBD1 (5 bases). CDR1 SGHTA and CDR2 FQGNSA come from the germline V gene. The length of the CDR3 is 17 residues. Trimming pared 5 bases from V and 0 bases from J, leaving 17 bases between. CDR3 region: CASSLTGDFSSGNTIYF. For the CDR3, the DNA is TGTGCCAGCAGCCTAACCGGGGACTTCTCCTCTGGAAACACCATATATTTT.

The chain joins TRBV10-3 to TRBJ1-1, with D perhaps matching TRBD1 (5 bases). This CDR3 contains 16 residues. Per germline, CDR1 ENHRY and CDR2 SYGVKD. The V end was cut by 0 bases, the J end by 4 bases, with 15 bases between. Here the CDR3 reads CAISESGDPGLTEAFF. The CDR3 region has the DNA TGTGCCATCAGTGAGTCTGGGGACCCAGGTCTCACTGAAGCTTTCTTT.

In this sample, this clonotype turned up a few times. The chain carries TRBV4-2 and TRBJ2-5, with TRBD2 matching over 11 bases. The DNA end favors TRBJ2-7, so the J call may be wrong. The germline V gene has CDR1 LGHNA and CDR2 YNFKEQ. The CDR3 contains 15 residues. CDR3: CASSPTVAGGPEQYF. The CDR3 nucleotides read TGTGCCAGCAGCCCGACAGTAGCGGGAGGGCCCGAGCAGTACTTC.

This sequence joins TRBV24-1 and TRBJ2-1; 9 bases match TRBD2. With V trimmed by 9 bases and J by 2 bases, 10 bases remained unmatched. This CDR3 is 16 amino acids long. The germline gives CDR1 KGHDR, CDR2 SFDVKD. CDR3 DNA sequence: TGTGCCACCGCCGGGACTAGCTTTCATACCTACAATGAGCAGTTCTTC. Translating it yields CATAGTSFHTYNEQFF.

This clonotype was seen only once. A much bigger clone sits one base away, suggesting this may be a read error. The CDR3 sequence is CATSRDQIEGNADTQYF. CDR3 coding DNA: TGTGCCACCAGCAGAGATCAGATAGAGGGGAACGCAGATACGCAGTATTTT. The V gene is TRBV15, the J gene TRBJ2-3; D is tentatively TRBD1 or TRBD2 (5 bases each). Trimming removed 0 bases from V and 4 bases from J, with 17 bases in between. CDR1 LNHNV and CDR2 YYDKDF come from the germline V gene (reference sequence). The CDR3 covers 17 residues.

The V call is TRBV28, the J call TRBJ2-3; 7 positions agree with TRBD1. This CDR3 has 16 residues. Germline lookup yields CDR1 MDHEN and CDR2 SYDVKM. V shed 6 bases, J shed 0 bases, and the junction held 9 bases outside the gene matches. CDR3 sequence: CASSPSGTESTDTQYF. Written as DNA, the CDR3 is TGTGCCAGCAGCCCGTCCGGGACAGAAAGCACAGATACGCAGTATTTT.

The chain recombines TRBV6-2 or TRBV6-3 with TRBJ2-1, with 7 bases that match TRBD2. Trimming took 5 bases from V and 10 from J; bases not matched to a gene: 26. Germline V CDR1 and CDR2: MNHEY, SVGEGT. CDR3 size: 19 residues. CDR3 protein: CASSRFGRTFLDGRGEQFF. The CDR3 nucleotides read TGTGCCAGCAGTCGATTCGGGAGGACCTTTCTTGACGGGAGAGGCGAGCAGTTCTTC.

This clonotype was seen more than once but under ten times. The CDR3 DNA is TGTGCCAGCAGTCCCGGACTAGCGGGGGGGCCATACATTCAGTACTTC. It encodes CASSPGLAGGPYIQYF. This rearrangement joins TRBV12-3 or TRBV12-4 to TRBJ2-4; 15 nucleotides agree with TRBD2. V dropped 5 bases and J dropped 8; count of bases not matched to a gene: 7. The CDR3 is made up of 16 amino acids.

The chain employs TRBV6-2 or TRBV6-3 and TRBJ1-5; TRBD1 aligns across 12 bases. This CDR3 has 14 amino acids. Looked up from germline, CDR1 is MNHEY and CDR2 is SVGEGT. Germline trimming cut 8 bases from V and 5 bases from J; bases unmatched to any gene: 4. CDR3 bases: TGTGCCAGCGCCGGGACAGGGGGCTATCAGCCCCAGCATTTT. Protein sequence: CASAGTGGYQPQHF.

This chain links TRBV9 with TRBJ2-3; D gene ambiguous. V lost 4 bases, J lost 4 bases, and 13 bases lay in between. CDR1 and CDR2 from the germline V gene are SGDLS and YYNGEE. The CDR3 contains 14 residues. This chain's CDR3 is CASSTHPGPDTQYF. The CDR3 nucleotides read TGTGCCAGCAGCACACACCCGGGTCCAGATACGCAGTATTTT.

This clonotype has a handful of counts. V usage is TRBV7-2 and J usage is TRBJ2-3; perhaps D is TRBD1 or TRBD2 (5 bases each). The CDR3 totals 14 residues. CDR1 is SGHTA and CDR2 is FQGNSA in the germline V gene. The V gene lost 5 bases and the J gene lost 4 bases, with 13 bases spanning the gap. DNA for the CDR3: TGTGCCAGCAGCACTCTGGGGGAGCCAGATACGCAGTATTTT. Protein sequence: CASSTLGEPDTQYF.

This clonotype was seen a single time. This may come from a read error, since a much larger clone is one base off. The rearrangement uses TRBV12-3 or TRBV12-4 and TRBJ2-7, with 7 positions matching TRBD1. CDR3 size: 15 residues. CDR3 sequence: CASTPGTVTSCEQYF. In DNA form, the CDR3 reads TGTGCCAGCACCCCCGGGACAGTTACCTCCTGCGAGCAGTACTTC.